Listed here are 32 T cell receptor beta chains from one sample, sequenced in a study of OX40 agonist ivuxolimab in advanced cancers. Here immunoSEQ multiplex PCR was the method, and the copy in TCRdb shows in-frame clones only, minus some. The sample contains fewer than 25,000 clones, more than 65% of which appear only once. Here the sequenced sample was CD4+ or CD8+ T cells sorted from blood, taken in a trial of the OX40 agonist ivuxolimab. The receptors here all came from an adult with an advanced solid tumor such as melanoma, head and neck, liver or kidney cancer.

CDR3 DNA sequence: TGTGCCAGCCATCCCGGGCACGGGACAGGCCGAGCGGAGACCCAGTACTTC. It yields the protein CASHPGHGTGRAETQYF. The chain combines TRBV2 with TRBJ2-5, with 8 nucleotides matching TRBD1. V gave up 8 bases and J gave up 5 bases; unmatched junction bases: 19. CDR1 is SNHLY, CDR2 FYNNEI, per germline. The CDR3 spans 17 residues. The entire variable domain, with the rest obtained from reference TRBV2 and TRBJ2-5, is as follows: EPEVTQTPSHQVTQMGQEVILRCVPISNHLYFYWYRQILGQKVEFLVSFYNNEISEKSEIFDDQFSVERPDGSNFTLKIRSTKLEDSAMYFCASHPGHGTGRAETQYFGPGTRLLVL.

The chain recombines TRBV6-5 with TRBJ2-5; D unresolved. The V end was cut by 0 bases, the J end by 3 bases, with 11 bases between. This CDR3 contains 15 residues. In germline, CDR1 is MNHEY, CDR2 SVGAGI. CDR3 amino acids: CASSYSSAVKETQYF. CDR3 in DNA: TGTGCCAGCAGTTACTCGAGCGCGGTAAAAGAGACCCAGTACTTC.

The chain has TRBV4-3 and TRBJ2-6; D is ambiguous. The CDR3 loop spans 16 amino acids. With 0 bases removed from V and 0 bases from J, the gap between germline ends came to 6 bases. Germline V gene data show CDR1 as LGHNA and CDR2 as YSLEER. The CDR3 nucleotides are TGCGCCAGCAGCCAAGATATGGGCTCTGGGGCCAACGTCCTGACTTTC. Translation: CASSQDMGSGANVLTF.

The genes are TRBV11-3 and TRBJ1-1; unclear D gene. CDR1 SGHNT and CDR2 YENEEA come from the germline V gene. This CDR3 is built from 13 residues. Trimming removed 2 bases from V and 2 bases from J, with 6 bases in between. The CDR3 DNA reads as TGTGCCAGCAGCTTAAGGGTAAACACTGAAGCTTTCTTT. Its translation is CASSLRVNTEAFF.

This chain links TRBV7-9 with TRBJ1-2; D not resolved. CDR3 length: 16 amino acids. The germline V gene encodes CDR1 SEHNR and CDR2 FQNEAQ (reference sequence). V was trimmed by 1 base and J by 2 bases, leaving 14 bases between them. The CDR3 region is CASSLGSAGMNYGYTF. CDR3 coding DNA: TGTGCCAGCAGCTTAGGATCGGCGGGGATGAACTATGGCTACACCTTC. Supplemented by reference TRBV7-9 and TRBJ1-2, the full variable domain reads DTGVSQNPRHKITKRGQNVTFRCDPISEHNRLYWYRQTLGQGPEFLTYFQNEAQLEKSRLLSDRFSAERPKGSFSTLEIQRTEQGDSAMYLCASSLGSAGMNYGYTFGSGTRLTVV.

This clone is a singleton in its sample. This chain uses TRBV6-5 with TRBJ1-6, with 7 bases aligning to TRBD1. The CDR3 is 16 amino acids. J gave up 5 bases and V 0 bases, and 4 bases lay outside the gene matches. Germline V lookup: CDR1 MNHEY, CDR2 SVGAGI. CDR3 in DNA: TGTGCCAGCAGTTACTCGACAGGGTTCCATAATTCACCCCTCCACTTT. It is translated as CASSYSTGFHNSPLHF.

This clone has just one count. V is TRBV2 and J is TRBJ1-2, with D maybe TRBD1 (5 bases). V was trimmed by 9 bases and J by 2 bases, leaving 13 bases between them. The CDR3 has 13 amino acids. Germline V gene data show CDR1 as SNHLY and CDR2 as FYNNEI. CDR3 sequence: CARGERQNYGYTF. The CDR3 coding sequence is TGTGCCAGGGGGGAGCGACAAAACTATGGCTACACCTTC.

The rearrangement links TRBV4-3 to TRBJ2-7, with D unresolved. The CDR3 covers 14 residues. The germline V gene encodes CDR1 LGHNA and CDR2 YSLEER. V was pared by 1 base and J by 0 bases, with 7 bases between. CDR3 bases: TGCGCCAGCAGCCAAGCCGGCAACTCCTACGAGCAGTACTTC. It encodes CASSQAGNSYEQYF.

This clone was counted only a few times. The rearrangement links TRBV30 to TRBJ1-1; D is unresolved. The germline V and J ends were trimmed by 2 bases and 8 bases, with 9 bases remaining between them. This CDR3 has 11 amino acids. Germline V gene lookup returns CDR1 GTSNPN and CDR2 SVGIG (reference sequence). CDR3 sequence: CAWSHVKEAFF. CDR3 DNA sequence: TGTGCCTGGAGTCACGTGAAAGAAGCTTTCTTT.

The chain is built from TRBV29-1 and TRBJ2-5; 7 positions match TRBD1. TRBJ2-7 explains the end of the DNA better; the J call may be wrong. The germline V gene has CDR1 SQVTM and CDR2 ANQGSEA. There are 13 residues in the CDR3. CDR3 amino acids: CSVVPGQNYEQYF. The CDR3 nucleotides read TGCAGCGTTGTACCGGGACAGAACTACGAGCAGTACTTC.

This chain connects TRBV19 to TRBJ1-5; no reliable D call. The CDR3 has 17 residues. Germline assignment: CDR1 LNHDA and CDR2 SQIVND (reference sequence). V was shortened by 3 bases and J by 6 bases, with 21 bases between the two germline ends. CDR3 bases: TGTGCCAGTAGTATTTTGGGATATGGGCTGGCACCTCAGCCCCAGCATTTT. The encoded protein is CASSILGYGLAPQPQHF.

DNA of the CDR3: TGTGCCAGCAGCGTAGAAGTGACAGGGCCCACCGGGGAGCTGTTTTTT. Translated, it gives CASSVEVTGPTGELFF. The J gene is TRBJ2-2, the V gene TRBV9, with 7 bases that match TRBD1. The CDR3 has 16 residues. Looked up from germline, CDR1 is SGDLS and CDR2 is YYNGEE. The ends lost 0 bases at V and 4 bases at J; junction bases unmatched: 6. Using reference TRBV9 and TRBJ2-2 for the parts outside the CDR3, the full variable domain is DSGVTQTPKHLITATGQRVTLRCSPRSGDLSVYWYQQSLDQGLQFLIQYYNGEERAKGNILERFSAQQFPDLHSELNLSSLELGDSALYFCASSVEVTGPTGELFFGEGSRLTVL.

This chain links TRBV2 with TRBJ2-7, with D possibly matching TRBD1 (6 bases). The CDR3 sequence is 15 residues long. V lost 8 bases and J lost 2, with 19 bases in between. In germline, CDR1 is SNHLY, CDR2 FYNNEI. CDR3 residues: CASGSVDRTAYEQYF. CDR3 nucleotides: TGTGCCAGCGGAAGCGTAGACAGGACAGCCTACGAGCAGTACTTC.

This clone was detected only a few times. The chain has TRBV6-1 and TRBJ1-2, with a tentative D call TRBD1 (6 bases). V gave up 7 bases and J gave up 0 bases, with 15 bases separating them. Looked up from germline, CDR1 is MNHNS and CDR2 is SASEGT. CDR3 size: 15 residues. CDR3 in amino acids: CASTIGQSSNYGYTF. Written as DNA, the CDR3 is TGTGCCAGCACAATAGGACAGTCTTCTAACTATGGCTACACCTTC.

This chain uses TRBV19 with TRBJ1-5, with D unclear. Deletions cut 3 bases from V and 0 bases from J, with 9 bases between. Germline V gene sequence: CDR1 LNHDA, CDR2 SQIVND (reference sequence). The CDR3 is 15 amino acids. CDR3 residues: CASSMSSYSNQPQHF. As DNA, the CDR3 is TGTGCCAGTAGTATGTCCAGTTATAGCAATCAGCCCCAGCATTTT.

The J gene is TRBJ2-3, the V gene TRBV5-8, with TRBD2 as a possible D gene (6 bases). V shed 8 bases and J shed 0 bases, with 16 bases lying between them. CDR1 is SGHTS and CDR2 is YDEGEE in the germline V gene. The CDR3 length is 15 residues. CDR3 nucleotide sequence: TGTGCCAGTGCGGGGTGGACGGCGAGCACAGATACGCAGTATTTT. Its translation is CASAGWTASTDTQYF. The variable domain in full, completed from reference TRBV5-8 and TRBJ2-3, reads EAGVTQSPTHLIKTRGQQATLRCSPISGHTSVYWYQQALGLGLQFLLWYDEGEERNRGNFPPRFSGRQFPNYSSELNVNALELEDSALYLCASAGWTASTDTQYFGPGTRLTVL.

This clone was counted a few times. This chain uses TRBV2 with TRBJ1-1; the D is unclear. Trimming pared 4 bases from V and 1 base from J, leaving 4 bases between. This CDR3 has 12 amino acids. Germline lookup yields CDR1 SNHLY and CDR2 FYNNEI. The DNA of the CDR3 is TGTGCCAGCAGTGCTCAGAACACTGAAGCTTTCTTT. Translating gives CASSAQNTEAFF.

This clone was observed once. The chain has TRBV5-1 and TRBJ2-7; 9 bases fit TRBD1. CDR3 length: 13 residues. V was pared by 5 bases and J by 5 bases, with 5 bases of the junction left unmatched. The germline V gene has CDR1 SGHRS and CDR2 YFSETQ. CDR3 sequence: CASRGTGFNEQYF. The CDR3 DNA sequence: TGCGCCAGCAGAGGGACAGGGTTCAACGAGCAGTACTTC.

In this sample, this clone turned up a few times. V is TRBV7-7 and J is TRBJ2-3, with a weak D call TRBD1 (6 bases). V was shortened by 5 bases and J by 0 bases, with 9 bases between the two germline ends. The CDR3 runs to 14 residues. Germline V CDR1 and CDR2: SSHAT, FNYEAQ (reference sequence). CDR3: CASSETGSTDTQYF. The CDR3 bases are TGTGCCAGCAGCGAAACAGGGAGCACAGATACGCAGTATTTT.

The chain couples TRBV5-6 to TRBJ1-2; tentative D call: TRBD1 (5 bases). CDR3 size: 13 residues. Germline lookup yields CDR1 SGHDT and CDR2 YYEEEE. V lost 2 bases to trimming and J lost 3 bases, with 8 bases between them. Here the CDR3 reads CASSLWGDYGYTF. The CDR3 DNA sequence: TGTGCCAGCAGCTTATGGGGGGACTATGGCTACACCTTC.

This clone has a handful of counts. The gene calls are TRBV7-6 and TRBJ2-5; tentative D call: TRBD1 (5 bases). CDR1 is SGHVS, CDR2 FNYEAQ, per germline. CDR3 length: 14 residues. V lost 1 base to trimming and J lost 4 bases, with 10 bases between them. Written as DNA, the CDR3 is TGTGCCAGCAGCTTAGTTTCCCAGGGAGAGACCCAGTACTTC. This gives the protein CASSLVSQGETQYF. The full variable domain, completed using reference TRBV7-6 and TRBJ2-5, is GAGVSQSPRYKVTKRGQDVALRCDPISGHVSLYWYRQALGQGPEFLTYFNYEAQQDKSGLPNDRFSAERPEGSISTLTIQRTEQRDSAMYRCASSLVSQGETQYFGPGTRLLVL.

This clone was observed once. The chain is built from TRBV6-5 and TRBJ2-2; D is undetermined. This CDR3 has 14 residues. With 4 bases removed from V and 3 bases from J, the gap between germline ends came to 9 bases. Germline V gene data show CDR1 as MNHEY and CDR2 as SVGAGI. For the CDR3, the DNA is TGTGCCAGCAGTTCCAATTTTGACACCGGGGAGCTGTTTTTT. Translation: CASSSNFDTGELFF.

V and J are TRBV9 and TRBJ1-1; TRBD1 might be the D (5 bases). The CDR3 covers 15 residues. Per germline, CDR1 SGDLS and CDR2 YYNGEE. V lost 2 bases to trimming and J lost 0 bases, with 11 bases between them. The chain's CDR3 is CASSVGGKMNTEAFF. DNA for the CDR3: TGTGCCAGCAGCGTGGGGGGGAAAATGAACACTGAAGCTTTCTTT.

The chain is built from TRBV5-1 and TRBJ2-7, with TRBD1 identical over 9 bases. The junction had 6 bases not matched to a gene; V was cut back by 1 base and J by 7 bases. This CDR3 has 14 residues. Germline-derived CDR1 and CDR2 are SGHRS and YFSETQ. Written as DNA, the CDR3 is TGCGCCAGCAGCTTGAGGACAGGGGTCGGGGAGCAGTACTTC. It translates to CASSLRTGVGEQYF.

CDR3 amino acids: CASSYDPGNTIYF. The CDR3 DNA reads as TGTGCCAGCAGTTACGATCCGGGAAACACCATATATTTT. The chain carries TRBV6-5 and TRBJ1-3, with D unclear. This CDR3 is 13 amino acids long. With 2 bases removed from V and 4 bases from J, the gap between germline ends came to 6 bases. The germline gives CDR1 MNHEY, CDR2 SVGAGI.

In its sample, this clone was seen once. This sequence joins TRBV4-1 and TRBJ2-7; 10 nucleotides agree with TRBD1. V dropped 3 bases and J dropped 3; count of bases not matched to a gene: 5. The CDR3 spans 15 residues. CDR1 and CDR2 (germline): MGHRA, YSYEKL. The CDR3 sequence: CASSHRDRGFYEQYF. The CDR3 nucleotides are TGCGCCAGCAGCCACAGGGACAGGGGTTTCTACGAGCAGTACTTC.

The rearrangement joins TRBV2 to TRBJ2-5; no firm D call. V lost 2 bases, J lost 4 bases, and 14 bases lay in between. Germline CDR1 SNHLY, CDR2 FYNNEI. The CDR3 has 15 amino acids. CDR3 sequence reads: CASSERSEVRETQYF. The CDR3 coding sequence is TGTGCCAGCAGTGAAAGGTCTGAAGTCAGAGAGACCCAGTACTTC. The full variable domain, completed using reference TRBV2 and TRBJ2-5, is EPEVTQTPSHQVTQMGQEVILRCVPISNHLYFYWYRQILGQKVEFLVSFYNNEISEKSEIFDDQFSVERPDGSNFTLKIRSTKLEDSAMYFCASSERSEVRETQYFGPGTRLLVL.

This rearrangement joins TRBV9 to TRBJ2-3; D is unclear. CDR1 and CDR2 (germline): SGDLS, YYNGEE. The CDR3 runs to 13 residues. The V and J ends lost 4 bases and 12 bases respectively, with 18 bases between them. The CDR3 is CASSNKGRPPQYF. Here the CDR3 DNA reads TGTGCCAGCAGCAATAAAGGACGACCTCCTCAGTATTTT.

The chain combines TRBV6-5 with TRBJ1-2; TRBD1 matches 7 bases. CDR1 is MNHEY, CDR2 SVGAGI, per germline. The trim removed 7 bases at V and 3 bases at J, leaving 11 bases unmatched. This CDR3 region has 15 residues. This chain's CDR3 is CASTLRAGQYYGYTF. CDR3 in DNA: TGTGCCAGCACCCTTCGGGCGGGACAGTACTATGGCTACACCTTC.

This chain links TRBV7-9 with TRBJ2-2, with D possibly being TRBD1 or TRBD2 (6 bases each). The CDR3 consists of 13 residues. Germline V gives CDR1 SEHNR, CDR2 FQNEAQ (reference sequence). V lost 4 bases and J lost 7, with 10 bases in between. The chain's CDR3 is CASSSGGGGELFF. The CDR3 DNA follows: TGTGCCAGCAGCTCCGGGGGCGGCGGGGAGCTGTTTTTT.

The chain has TRBV9 and TRBJ1-6; no definite D call. The CDR3 has 15 amino acids. V lost 1 base and J lost 5, with 10 bases in between. Germline V gene lookup returns CDR1 SGDLS and CDR2 YYNGEE. CDR3 in DNA: TGTGCCAGCAGCGTACGGTTGGGAAATAATTCACCCCTCCACTTT. Its protein is CASSVRLGNNSPLHF.

The chain combines TRBV27 with TRBJ2-7; 11 bases line up with TRBD2. From germline, CDR1 is MNHEY and CDR2 SMNVEV (reference sequence). The CDR3 runs to 15 residues. V dropped 2 bases and J dropped 2; count of bases not matched to a gene: 2. CDR3 in DNA: TGTGCCAGCAGTTTAGGTAGCGGGGGGGCCTACGAGCAGTACTTC. It specifies CASSLGSGGAYEQYF.